These T cell receptor beta chains were read from a single sample in a study of identical twins. TCRdb re-analysed the 5' RACE reads in MiXCR, keeping a single row per CDR3 protein. This repertoire shows about 730,000 distinct CDR3 sequences, 21% found once; its top ten account for roughly 4%. The same specimen was also included in a second study, on T cells expressing NK-cell markers.

Sequenced: PBMCs. The receptors were gathered from a woman between 18 and 30 years old in good health. CDR3s leave out the opening cysteine and the closing phenylalanine or tryptophan.

V	J	CDR3
TRBV5-1	TRBJ2-5	ASSLGYGPKETQY
TRBV5-6	TRBJ2-1	ASSLTATYNEQF
TRBV7-6	TRBJ2-3	ASSLLGYTSTDTQY
TRBV7-2	TRBJ2-2	ASSLIARRSTGELF
TRBV2	TRBJ1-1	ASRLTEAF
TRBV24-1	TRBJ2-2	ATSARDSSNTGELF
TRBV4-2	TRBJ1-1	ASSQEGGPMNTEAF
TRBV7-9	TRBJ2-1	ASSPRLSGPRDNEQF
TRBV5-1	TRBJ1-3	ASSSGTAGNTIY
TRBV29-1	TRBJ2-2	SVLGGRDTGELF
TRBV12-3/TRBV12-4	TRBJ2-3	ASRRQGSTDTQY
TRBV10-3	TRBJ2-1	AIKPGQANNEQF
TRBV10-3	TRBJ2-1	ATGTGPNEQF
TRBV5-6	TRBJ2-1	ASSEGTGQQF
TRBV20-1	TRBJ2-1	FGGGPRDNEQF
TRBV15	TRBJ1-2	ATSRDSGSGGYT
TRBV27	TRBJ2-1	ASRPGRLYNEQF
TRBV11-3	TRBJ2-7	ASSLVTGTRYEQY
TRBV7-2	TRBJ2-7	ASSLHRSEQY
TRBV20-1	TRBJ2-1	SARDLGGTKAYEQF
TRBV20-1	TRBJ2-7	SSGTGGEQY
TRBV7-9	TRBJ2-3	ASVPDTQY
TRBV11-2	TRBJ2-1	ASSLGWSYEQF
TRBV5-6	TRBJ1-1	ASSLFDREFTEAF
TRBV12-3/TRBV12-4	TRBJ2-6	ASSLDSNSGANVLT
TRBV20-1	TRBJ2-1	SARGGTEQF
TRBV6-1	TRBJ2-1	ASITTSGALGEQF
TRBV7-9	TRBJ2-3	ASSSWGDRTDTQY
TRBV6-2/TRBV6-3	TRBJ1-1	ASSYPNRGATEAF
TRBV10-3	TRBJ2-3	AITSSGRGTDTQY
TRBV5-1	TRBJ2-1	ASSLAGLAHNEQF
TRBV30	TRBJ2-2	AWENTGELF
TRBV11-2	TRBJ2-1	ASIPSGTRYNEQF
TRBV12-5	TRBJ2-1	ASGCLTPPGHRRNEQF
TRBV5-1	TRBJ2-7	ASSLLSGEAVQY